The TCR beta chain described here comes from a study of CD8 T cells in ankylosing spondylitis. From the 5' RACE reads, TCRdb called clonotypes with MiXCR, one entry per CDR3 protein. Here the sample spans a few hundred thousand distinct CDR3 sequences, roughly a tenth being singletons. The source is a male donor with ankylosing spondylitis or in good health (not recorded which). Source material: blood, either unsorted or a sorted T cell fraction (not recorded which).

The DNA of the CDR3 is TGTGCCAGCAGCCCTAATACCGGGACAGGGGGGACCCAGTACTTC. This gives the protein CASSPNTGTGGTQYF. The chain combines TRBV14 with TRBJ2-5, with 11 bases identical to TRBD1. This CDR3 contains 15 residues. V shed 4 bases, J shed 7 bases, and the junction held 8 bases outside the gene matches. Germline CDR1 is SGHDN and CDR2 is FVKESK.